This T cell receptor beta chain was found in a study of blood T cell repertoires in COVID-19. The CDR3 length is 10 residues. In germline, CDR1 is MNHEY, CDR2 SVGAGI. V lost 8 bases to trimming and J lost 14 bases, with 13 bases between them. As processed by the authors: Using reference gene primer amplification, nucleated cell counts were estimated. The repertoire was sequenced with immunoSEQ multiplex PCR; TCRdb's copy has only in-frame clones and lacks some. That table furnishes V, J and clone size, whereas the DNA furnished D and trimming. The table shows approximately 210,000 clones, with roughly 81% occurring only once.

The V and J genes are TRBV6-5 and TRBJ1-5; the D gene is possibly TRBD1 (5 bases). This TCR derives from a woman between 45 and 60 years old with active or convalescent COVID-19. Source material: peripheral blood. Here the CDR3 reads CASGGDYKHF. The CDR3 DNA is TGTGCCAGCGGCGGGGACTATAAGCATTTT.